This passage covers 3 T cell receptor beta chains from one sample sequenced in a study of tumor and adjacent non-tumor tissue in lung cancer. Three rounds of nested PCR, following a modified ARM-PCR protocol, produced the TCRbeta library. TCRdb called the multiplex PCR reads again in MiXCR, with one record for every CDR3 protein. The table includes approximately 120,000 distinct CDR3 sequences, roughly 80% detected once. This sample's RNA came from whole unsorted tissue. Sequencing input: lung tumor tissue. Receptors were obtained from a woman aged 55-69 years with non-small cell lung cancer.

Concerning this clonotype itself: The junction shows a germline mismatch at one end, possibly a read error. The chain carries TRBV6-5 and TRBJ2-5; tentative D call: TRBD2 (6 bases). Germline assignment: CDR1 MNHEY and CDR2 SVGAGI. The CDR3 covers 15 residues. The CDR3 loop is CASRYGGKYQETRYF. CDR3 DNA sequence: TGTGCCAGCAGGTACGGCGGGAAGTACCAAGAGACCCGGTACTTC.

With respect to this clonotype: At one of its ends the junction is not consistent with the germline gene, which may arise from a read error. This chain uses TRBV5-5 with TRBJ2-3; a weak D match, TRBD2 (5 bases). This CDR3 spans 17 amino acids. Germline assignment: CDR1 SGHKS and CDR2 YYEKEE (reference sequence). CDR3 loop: CVSSVFNGNFETDTQYF. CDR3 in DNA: TGTGTCAGCAGCGTGTTCAACGGGAATTTTGAAACAGATACGCAGTATTTT.

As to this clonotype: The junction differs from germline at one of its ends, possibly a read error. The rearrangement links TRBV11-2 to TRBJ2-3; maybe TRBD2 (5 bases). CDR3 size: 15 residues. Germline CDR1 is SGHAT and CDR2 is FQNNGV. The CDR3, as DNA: TGTACCAGCAGCCTGGAGGTTAGGGTCACAGATACGCTGTATTTT. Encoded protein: CTSSLEVRVTDTLYF.